The 27 T cell receptor beta chains given below trace back to one sample, sequenced in a study of blood T cell repertoires in COVID-19. Clones were sequenced by immunoSEQ multiplex PCR, and TCRdb holds only the in-frame ones, with some missing. Of under 250,000 clones detected, roughly 88% appear once; the ten largest clones hold around 25%. Sequenced: peripheral blood. The receptor source for this set is a man aged 40-49 years with acute or convalescent COVID-19.

This chain connects TRBV5-5 to TRBJ2-7; TRBD2 agrees at 8 bases. The J segment lost 5 bases and the V segment lost 1 base, leaving 11 bases of the junction unmatched. Germline CDR1 reads SGHKS; CDR2 reads YYEKEE (reference sequence). This CDR3 spans 16 amino acids. Written as DNA, the CDR3 is TGTGCCAGCAGCTTGTTTCGACGGGAGGGCATGAACGAGCAGTACTTC. Encoded protein: CASSLFRREGMNEQYF.

This clone was recorded only once. The chain recombines TRBV29-1 with TRBJ1-1; TRBD1 is a possible D gene (6 bases). There are 14 residues in the CDR3. The germline CDR1 and CDR2 sequences are SQVTM and ANQGSEA. V was pared by 4 bases and J by 2 bases, with 14 bases between. CDR3 amino acids: CSVGQAGTNTEAFF. Here the CDR3 DNA reads TGCAGCGTTGGTCAAGCTGGGACAAACACTGAAGCTTTCTTT.

The chain carries TRBV9 and TRBJ2-3; 12 bases line up with TRBD2. Germline trimming cut 2 bases from V and 3 bases from J; bases unmatched to any gene: 13. The CDR3 sequence is 19 residues long. CDR1 SGDLS and CDR2 YYNGEE come from the germline V gene. The CDR3 bases are TGTGCCAGCAGCGTCGGACTAGCGGGACTAGCAGCCCAAACAGATACGCAGTATTTT. It is translated as CASSVGLAGLAAQTDTQYF.

This rearrangement joins TRBV6-5 to TRBJ1-5; D might be TRBD1 (5 bases). This CDR3 is built from 14 residues. Germline assignment: CDR1 MNHEY and CDR2 SVGAGI. V lost 5 bases to trimming and J lost 4 bases, with 12 bases between them. CDR3 residues: CASSRGQGNQPQHF. CDR3 bases: TGTGCCAGCAGTAGGGGTCAGGGAAATCAGCCCCAGCATTTT.

The chain links TRBV6-5 to TRBJ1-1; tentatively, D is TRBD1 (5 bases). V dropped 5 bases and J dropped 4 bases, with 17 bases sitting between them. The germline V gene encodes CDR1 MNHEY and CDR2 SVGAGI. This CDR3 region has 15 residues. The CDR3 loop reads CASSKSAGFGTEAFF. The CDR3 coding sequence is TGTGCCAGCAGTAAATCCGCAGGGTTTGGCACTGAAGCTTTCTTT.

The J gene is TRBJ2-7, the V gene TRBV2; D is perhaps TRBD2 (6 bases). V lost 6 bases and J 3 bases, leaving 21 bases between the germline ends. Germline V gene lookup returns CDR1 SNHLY and CDR2 FYNNEI. The CDR3 covers 16 residues. The CDR3 is CASSTSLEGEFYEQYF. The CDR3 coding sequence is TGTGCCAGCAGCACTAGCTTAGAGGGAGAATTCTACGAGCAGTACTTC.

This sequence joins TRBV18 and TRBJ1-2, with D maybe TRBD1 (5 bases). Trimming took off 2 bases at V and 8 bases at J, with 18 bases between the two ends. CDR1 and CDR2 (germline): KGHSH, LQKENI. CDR3 length equals 15 residues. The CDR3 DNA reads TGTGCCAGCTCACCAGCGCCAGGGATACGGGAGGGCTACACCTTC. Residues: CASSPAPGIREGYTF. The whole variable domain, filled in from reference TRBV18 and TRBJ1-2, reads NAGVMQNPRHLVRRRGQEARLRCSPMKGHSHVYWYRQLPEEGLKFMVYLQKENIIDESGMPKERFSAEFPKEGPSILRIQQVVRGDSAAYFCASSPAPGIREGYTFGSGTRLTVV.

The chain carries TRBV5-8 and TRBJ2-7; TRBD2 is a possible D gene (6 bases). Between the trimmed V and J ends, which lost 4 bases and 0 bases, there was a span of 11 bases. This CDR3 contains 14 residues. The germline gives CDR1 SGHTS, CDR2 YDEGEE. For the CDR3, the DNA is TGTGCCAGCAGCCCGGGACTGAGCTCCTACGAGCAGTACTTC. Protein sequence: CASSPGLSSYEQYF.

The rearrangement joins TRBV27 to TRBJ1-5; D gene unclear. The CDR3 is 15 residues long. The germline CDR1 and CDR2 sequences are MNHEY and SMNVEV (reference sequence). The V gene lost 6 bases and the J gene lost 0 bases, with 12 bases spanning the gap. The CDR3 reads CASSPGRYSNQPQHF. The DNA for the CDR3 is TGTGCCAGCAGCCCTGGGAGGTATAGCAATCAGCCCCAGCATTTT.

This clone came up once. The chain carries TRBV6-2 or TRBV6-3 and TRBJ2-1; 13 nucleotides match TRBD2. Germline loops: CDR1 MNHEY, CDR2 SVGEGT. The CDR3 is made up of 15 amino acids. V shed 6 bases, J shed 7 bases, and the junction held 6 bases outside the gene matches. As DNA, the CDR3 is TGTGCCAGCAGCCTACGGACTAGCGGGAGTAATGAGCAGTTCTTC. This sequence encodes CASSLRTSGSNEQFF.

This sequence joins TRBV5-1 and TRBJ2-7; TRBD1 aligns across 9 bases. Per the germline V gene, CDR1 is SGHRS and CDR2 is YFSETQ. Trimming removed 0 bases from V and 3 bases from J; junction bases left unmatched: 4. The CDR3 is 15 amino acids. The DNA for the CDR3 is TGCGCCAGCAGCTTGGATACGGGACAGGGCTACGAGCAGTACTTC. Translation gives CASSLDTGQGYEQYF.

The chain employs TRBV5-8 and TRBJ2-3; D remains unclear. The CDR3 length is 12 residues. The germline CDR1 and CDR2 sequences are SGHTS and YDEGEE. V lost 5 bases to trimming and J lost 7 bases, with 11 bases between them. CDR3 sequence: CASSPSGYTQYF. CDR3 DNA: TGTGCCAGCAGTCCATCCGGTTATACGCAGTATTTT. Complete variable domain (other parts from reference TRBV5-8 and TRBJ2-3): EAGVTQSPTHLIKTRGQQATLRCSPISGHTSVYWYQQALGLGLQFLLWYDEGEERNRGNFPPRFSGRQFPNYSSELNVNALELEDSALYLCASSPSGYTQYFGPGTRLTVL.

V gene TRBV10-3 combines with J gene TRBJ2-3; the match to TRBD1 covers 10 bases. Per the germline V gene, CDR1 is ENHRY and CDR2 is SYGVKD. Losses at the gene ends were 6 bases for V and 4 bases for J; bases not matched to a gene: 7. There are 15 residues in the CDR3. The CDR3 DNA sequence: TGTGCCATCAGGGCGTTGACAGGGGGCTCAGATACGCAGTATTTT. Protein product: CAIRALTGGSDTQYF.

The chain links TRBV28 to TRBJ1-5, with D unresolved. Trimming removed 4 bases from V and 4 bases from J, with 8 bases in between. Germline values: CDR1 MDHEN, CDR2 SYDVKM. The CDR3 contains 13 residues. CDR3 region: CASSSGLNQPQHF. In nucleotides, the CDR3 is TGTGCCAGCAGTTCCGGTCTGAATCAGCCCCAGCATTTT.

The CDR3 is CASSPPTSGQGEQFF. As DNA, the CDR3 is TGTGCCAGCTCACCACCAACCTCGGGACAGGGAGAGCAGTTCTTC. The chain employs TRBV18 and TRBJ2-1; TRBD1 matches 9 bases. The CDR3 sequence is 15 residues long. V was pared by 0 bases and J by 10 bases, with 7 bases of the junction left unmatched. Germline V gene data show CDR1 as KGHSH and CDR2 as LQKENI.

For this clone: Different DNA sequences within this sample yield the same CDR3. The chain recombines TRBV19 with TRBJ1-5; no definite D call. The CDR3 is made up of 13 amino acids. Germline V gene lookup returns CDR1 LNHDA and CDR2 SQIVND (reference sequence). Trimming stripped 4 bases from V and 3 bases from J, with 7 bases between. Here the CDR3 reads CASSTSLNQPQHF. CDR3 nucleotides: TGTGCCAGTAGTACTAGCCTCAATCAGCCCCAGCATTTT. Based on the CDR3 plus reference TRBV19 and TRBJ1-5, the full variable domain is DGGITQSPKYLFRKEGQNVTLSCEQNLNHDAMYWYRQDPGQGLRLIYYSQIVNDFQKGDIAEGYSVSREKKESFPLTVTSAQKNPTAFYLCASSTSLNQPQHFGDGTRLSIL.

The chain recombines TRBV25-1 with TRBJ1-4; D is perhaps TRBD1 (5 bases). Germline V gene lookup returns CDR1 MGHDK and CDR2 SYGVNS. Trimming left V 3 bases short and J 6 bases short, with 14 bases between. The CDR3 contains 15 residues. In nucleotides, the CDR3 is TGTGCCAGCAGTGATCCGGGACTAGGGGATGAAAAACTGTTTTTT. This codes for CASSDPGLGDEKLFF. The entire variable domain, with the rest obtained from reference TRBV25-1 and TRBJ1-4, is as follows: EADIYQTPRYLVIGTGKKITLECSQTMGHDKMYWYQQDPGMELHLIHYSYGVNSTEKGDLSSESTVSRIRTEHFPLTLESARPSHTSQYLCASSDPGLGDEKLFFGSGTQLSVL.

This clone has a handful of counts. The chain recombines TRBV19 with TRBJ2-3; 8 bases fit TRBD2. The CDR3 is 15 residues long. Germline loops: CDR1 LNHDA, CDR2 SQIVND (reference sequence). V dropped 11 bases and J dropped 0; count of bases not matched to a gene: 10. The CDR3 nucleotides read TGTGCCTCGGGCCGGGGGGGAGGTAGCACAGATACGCAGTATTTT. Protein sequence: CASGRGGGSTDTQYF.

This chain joins TRBV19 and TRBJ1-6, with no clear D. Germline V CDR1 and CDR2: LNHDA, SQIVND (reference sequence). Trimming took off 3 bases at V and 0 bases at J, with 6 bases between the two ends. The CDR3 extends over 15 amino acids. The CDR3 bases are TGTGCCAGTAGTATGGCAAGCTCCTATAATTCACCCCTCCACTTT. It codes for CASSMASSYNSPLHF.

This clone turned up a few times. The chain uses TRBV20-1 and TRBJ2-1, with 8 bases that match TRBD2. The CDR3 consists of 17 residues. The V and J ends lost 3 bases and 1 base, in that order; junction bases with no gene match: 11. Germline CDR1 is DFQATT and CDR2 is SNEGSKA (reference sequence). CDR3 loop: CSASPRGSGGSYNEQFF. For the CDR3, the DNA is TGCAGTGCTAGTCCCCGCGGGAGCGGGGGTTCCTACAATGAGCAGTTCTTC.

V gene TRBV18 combines with J gene TRBJ1-1; D might be TRBD1 (5 bases). The V gene lost 6 bases and the J gene lost 0 bases, with 26 bases spanning the gap. Germline V gene sequence: CDR1 KGHSH, CDR2 LQKENI. The CDR3 totals 19 residues. CDR3 sequence (DNA): TGTGCCAGCTCGGCAGGCCCCGGCAGGGAGGAAAGAATGAACACTGAAGCTTTCTTT. Translated, it gives CASSAGPGREERMNTEAFF. The whole variable domain, remainder taken from reference TRBV18 and TRBJ1-1, is NAGVMQNPRHLVRRRGQEARLRCSPMKGHSHVYWYRQLPEEGLKFMVYLQKENIIDESGMPKERFSAEFPKEGPSILRIQQVVRGDSAAYFCASSAGPGREERMNTEAFFGQGTRLTVV.

The chain combines TRBV9 with TRBJ2-2, with D unresolved. Germline CDR1 SGDLS, CDR2 YYNGEE. The CDR3 contains 15 residues. Trimming cost V 0 bases and J 4 bases, with 10 bases left between them. The CDR3 coding sequence is TGTGCCAGCAGCGTAGTTGGTGGCGGCACCGGGGAGCTGTTTTTT. This codes for CASSVVGGGTGELFF.

The chain joins TRBV5-1 to TRBJ2-1; 9 bases map to TRBD2. This CDR3 has 17 amino acids. Germline V gene data show CDR1 as SGHRS and CDR2 as YFSETQ. V shed 0 bases and J 0 bases; nucleotides not matched to a gene: 4. As DNA, the CDR3 is TGCGCCAGCAGCTTGGTTCTTAGCGGGAGCTCCTACAATGAGCAGTTCTTC. Protein product: CASSLVLSGSSYNEQFF.

The chain links TRBV15 to TRBJ1-5; D remains unclear. V dropped 0 bases and J dropped 1 base, with 7 bases sitting between them. In germline, CDR1 is LNHNV, CDR2 YYDKDF (reference sequence). The CDR3 covers 15 residues. DNA of the CDR3: TGTGCCACCAGCAGAGAAGGGAGGAGCAATCAGCCCCAGCATTTT. Encoded protein: CATSREGRSNQPQHF.

The rearrangement uses TRBV27 and TRBJ2-3; a weak D match, TRBD2 (6 bases). Trimming shortened V by 5 bases and J by 0 bases, and 15 bases separated the two germline ends. Looked up from germline, CDR1 is MNHEY and CDR2 is SMNVEV (reference sequence). CDR3 length equals 16 residues. CDR3 nucleotides: TGTGCCAGCAGTCTCCTCCACAGCGGGAGCACAGATACGCAGTATTTT. Translating gives CASSLLHSGSTDTQYF.

This chain connects TRBV3-1 (or the pseudogene TRBV3-2) to TRBJ2-1; no clear D gene. CDR3 length: 15 amino acids. The V and J ends lost 0 bases and 6 bases respectively, with 12 bases between them. Germline loops: CDR1 LGHDT, CDR2 YNNKEL (reference sequence). For the CDR3, the DNA is TGTGCCAGCAGCCAAGATACGACTGGCGTCAATGAGCAGTTCTTC. This translates into CASSQDTTGVNEQFF.

The rearrangement uses TRBV30 and TRBJ1-4; D uncertain. The length of the CDR3 is 12 residues. Germline V gene data show CDR1 as GTSNPN and CDR2 as SVGIG (reference sequence). V was pared by 3 bases and J by 8 bases, with 10 bases between. The DNA for the CDR3 is TGTGCCTGGAGACAGTTGGGCGAAAAACTGTTTTTT. Translated, it gives CAWRQLGEKLFF. Looking up the rest from reference TRBV30 and TRBJ1-4 gives the full variable domain: SQTIHQWPATLVQPVGSPLSLECTVEGTSNPNLYWYRQAAGRGLQLLFYSVGIGQISSEVPQNLSASRPQDRQFILSSKKLLLSDSGFYLCAWRQLGEKLFFGSGTQLSVL.